The text below deals with one T cell receptor (beta chain). Which antigen it targets is not known. One base away there is no much larger clone; base qualities are not given. This sample is drawn from a study of cytomegalovirus exposure and HLA in healthy donors (dated by TCRdb to about 2017). Background on the whole study: A later analysis indicated that the 90 to 150 validation repertoires were generated on the platform also employed for the approximately 690 repertoires of the first cohort. The aim of the study was to test whether cataloging public T cell receptors could identify signatures of past pathogen exposure. A separate validation cohort of about 110 different subjects was used in addition to the roughly 720-subject first cohort. To predict cytomegalovirus infection status, the study combined high-throughput TCR immunosequencing, statistical association of individual TCRs with disease status, and machine learning. The investigation overall reported the following: The study listed 164 TCR beta chains as associated with cytomegalovirus. In vitro tests confirmed that a few of the cytomegalovirus-associated TCR beta chains recognize cytomegalovirus antigens. In both the original and validation cohorts, the classifier was reported to diagnose cytomegalovirus status with high specificity and sensitivity. The authors suggested that the approach could potentially be generalized to other disease states and immunological phenotypes. Of the cluster scores, roughly 95% were above 0 in a later analysis, which found that TCRs clustered in the first cohort also tended to co-occur in the 120 or so validation repertoires. The validation cohort had no HLA typing available for a later analysis, so co-occurrence within that cohort was assessed over all 120 repertoires. Most TCR sequences were seen in very few donors, while some public TCRs were found in many individuals.

The donors belonged to the validation cohort of about 110 subjects, which was separate from the roughly 670-subject first cohort. Libraries were prepared through the immunoSEQ multiplex PCR assay. As for the authors' bioinformatics: A statistical classification framework was built to diagnose cytomegalovirus status from the catalog of TCR beta chain sequences. As stored in TCRdb, this immuneACCESS dataset retains in-frame rearrangements with V and J assigned. A fraction of the clones does not appear; measured against another copy, unresolved V genes explain less than half of the discrepancy, and the remainder lacks a known reason. Clonal size and the V and J genes are those of that table, whereas D and trimming came from the DNA. Across this sample there are about 140,000 clones, with about 86% seen only once. 7.9% of the sample goes to the ten largest clones. From the cysteine up to the phenylalanine, the CDR3 has a length of 13 residues. Only the CDR3 region is kept as DNA, spanning 39 bases read in frame from base 1. The junction shows trimming of 2 bases on V and 10 bases on J, and the gene matches do not reach 3 bases of it. In the germline V gene, CDR1 corresponds to SGHTS and CDR2 to YDEGEE.

Rearrangement joined TRBV5-8 to TRBJ2-1; 10 nucleotides in the junction match TRBD2. The sample was PBMCs. This TCR was recovered from a woman aged 18-29 years in good health and CMV-seropositive. The DNA sequence is as follows: TGTGCCAGCAGCTTAGGACTAGCGGCGGAGCAGTTCTTC. Translated, it reads CASSLGLAAEQFF.